A single sample is the source of the 22 T cell receptor beta chains below, sequenced in a study of blood T cells in healthy people across ages. The second PCR ran roughly 7 to 12 cycles with a sample-barcoded 5' primer and J-beta primers. MiXCR, run by TCRdb on the 5' RACE reads, gives a single entry per CDR3 protein. The table lists some 1.1 million distinct CDR3 sequences, around two fifths of them singletons. The sequencing input was blood. These receptor sequences come from a man between 18 and 29 years old in good health.

A note on this clonotype: At one end, the junction sequence differs from germline, possibly due to a read error. The chain combines TRBV5-1 with TRBJ1-2, with 10 bases matching TRBD1. The CDR3 has 16 residues. Per germline, CDR1 SGHRS and CDR2 YFSETQ. The CDR3, as DNA: TGCGCCAGCAGCTTCGGGACAGGGGTGACTAACGATGGCTACACCTTC. Its translation: CASSFGTGVTNDGYTF.

The chain recombines TRBV20-1 with TRBJ1-6; D gene unclear. V lost 3 bases, J lost 7 bases, and 10 bases lay in between. Germline CDR1 and CDR2: DFQATT and SNEGSKA (reference sequence). CDR3 length: 13 residues. CDR3 region: CSASLTVNSPLHF. CDR3 DNA: TGCAGTGCTAGTCTGACGGTGAATTCACCCCTCCACTTT.

The table lists this clonotype with a few counts. The genes are TRBV29-1 and TRBJ1-1; D remains unclear. The V end was cut by 2 bases, the J end by 1 base, with 14 bases between. Germline V gene data show CDR1 as SQVTM and CDR2 as ANQGSEA. This CDR3 contains 15 residues. In DNA form, the CDR3 reads TGCAGCGTTGAATACCTCCTCGCAAAGAACACTGAAGCTTTCTTT. Translated, it gives CSVEYLLAKNTEAFF.

The chain uses TRBV20-1 and TRBJ2-1; TRBD1 matches 10 bases. In germline, CDR1 is DFQATT, CDR2 SNEGSKA (reference sequence). V was pared by 6 bases and J by 8 bases, with 7 bases of the junction left unmatched. CDR3 length equals 13 residues. CDR3 in DNA: TGCAGTGCCCAGGGACAGGGGTTTGATGAGCAGTTCTTC. Its protein is CSAQGQGFDEQFF.

The chain recombines TRBV6-5 with TRBJ2-3; D might be TRBD2 (7 bases). The CDR3 has 16 amino acids. V lost 7 bases to trimming and J lost 4 bases, with 21 bases between them. The germline CDR1 and CDR2 sequences are MNHEY and SVGAGI. CDR3 bases: TGTGCCAGCAACCTCTACGCGGGGGCCCCCCCAGATACGCAGTATTTT. Its translation is CASNLYAGAPPDTQYF.

This clonotype showed up just a few times. V and J are TRBV28 and TRBJ2-3; D perhaps matches TRBD1 (6 bases). This CDR3 is 12 amino acids long. V lost 8 bases and J lost 4, with 10 bases in between. The germline V gene encodes CDR1 MDHEN and CDR2 SYDVKM. CDR3 DNA sequence: TGTGCCAGCGCCCACAGGGCAGATACGCAGTATTTT. It yields the protein CASAHRADTQYF.

This rearrangement joins TRBV20-1 to TRBJ1-5, with D perhaps TRBD1 (5 bases). V lost 5 bases, J lost 2 bases, and 16 bases lay in between. Germline V gene data show CDR1 as DFQATT and CDR2 as SNEGSKA (reference sequence). This CDR3 is 15 amino acids long. CDR3: CSAWGGGERNQPQHF. Written as DNA, the CDR3 is TGCAGTGCTTGGGGGGGGGGGGAGCGCAATCAGCCCCAGCATTTT.

Worth noting for this clonotype: Germline is not matched at one junction end, which may reflect a read error. The chain combines TRBV7-2 with TRBJ1-2; maybe TRBD1 (6 bases). CDR1 SGHTA and CDR2 FQGNSA come from the germline V gene. CDR3 size: 14 residues. The DNA for the CDR3 is TGTGCCAACAGCCCCGGGACAAACGTCTATGGCTACACCTTC. Amino acid sequence: CANSPGTNVYGYTF.

This clonotype has only a few counts. V usage is TRBV7-2 and J usage is TRBJ1-4, with D perhaps TRBD1 (5 bases). The CDR3 is made up of 15 amino acids. Trimming cost V 2 bases and J 0 bases, with 7 bases left between them. CDR1 and CDR2 from the germline V gene are SGHTA and FQGNSA. This chain's CDR3 is CASSLMGATNEKLFF. The DNA of the CDR3 is TGTGCCAGCAGCTTAATGGGGGCAACTAATGAAAAACTGTTTTTT. Combining the CDR3 with reference TRBV7-2 and TRBJ1-4 gives the whole variable domain GAGVSQSPSNKVTEKGKDVELRCDPISGHTALYWYRQSLGQGLEFLIYFQGNSAPDKSGLPSDRFSAERTGGSVSTLTIQRTQQEDSAVYLCASSLMGATNEKLFFGSGTQLSVL.

Only a few counts were recorded for this clonotype. The genes are TRBV4-2 and TRBJ2-2; 10 nucleotides agree with TRBD1. The trim removed 0 bases at V and 0 bases at J, leaving 4 bases unmatched. The CDR3 sequence is 18 residues long. CDR1 is LGHNA, CDR2 YNFKEQ, per germline. CDR3 amino acids: CASSQDLGTGANTGELFF. The CDR3, as DNA: TGTGCCAGCAGCCAAGATCTTGGGACAGGGGCGAACACCGGGGAGCTGTTTTTT.

The rearrangement links TRBV4-3 to TRBJ2-1; TRBD2 might be the D (6 bases). V was cut by 1 base and J by 8 bases, with 18 bases left in between. The germline CDR1 and CDR2 sequences are LGHNA and YSLEER. The CDR3 extends over 16 amino acids. CDR3 coding DNA: TGCGCCAGCAGCCAAGGTTTTACAGAGTGGGGGGATGAGCAGTTCTTC. Its translation is CASSQGFTEWGDEQFF.

This chain links TRBV29-1 with TRBJ1-5; 8 bases are a match to TRBD1. CDR3 length: 12 residues. The V gene's germline CDR1 is SQVTM and CDR2 ANQGSEA. V trimming: 7 bases; J trimming: 6 bases; junction bases outside the gene matches: 5. In DNA, the CDR3 is TGCAGCGCAGGGGGCCCCGGTCAGCCCCAGCATTTT. Translating it yields CSAGGPGQPQHF.

This chain links TRBV20-1 with TRBJ1-2; no clear D gene. V lost 5 bases, J lost 3 bases, and 13 bases lay in between. The CDR3 loop spans 13 amino acids. Germline CDR1 reads DFQATT; CDR2 reads SNEGSKA (reference sequence). CDR3 DNA sequence: TGCAGTGCTCGGGAAATTTCGGACTATGGCTACACCTTC. Its protein is CSAREISDYGYTF.

The chain uses TRBV10-3 and TRBJ1-2; maybe TRBD1 (5 bases). From germline, CDR1 is ENHRY and CDR2 SYGVKD. The CDR3 contains 13 residues. Trimming shortened V by 5 bases and J by 2 bases, and 9 bases separated the two germline ends. The CDR3 nucleotides are TGTGCCATCAGTATGGGGCAGAACTATGGCTACACCTTC. Translated: CAISMGQNYGYTF.

The chain carries TRBV6-1 and TRBJ1-5; 8 nucleotides align to TRBD1. The CDR3 runs 17 residues. With 4 bases clipped from V and 1 base from J, the junction kept 9 bases outside the gene matches. Per the germline V gene, CDR1 is MNHNS and CDR2 is SASEGT. Written as DNA, the CDR3 is TGTGCCAGCAGTGGCCGACAGGGGTCGATAAGCAATCAGCCCCAGCATTTT. It yields the protein CASSGRQGSISNQPQHF.

V and J are TRBV4-1 and TRBJ1-6; no clear D gene. Trimming took 0 bases from V and 5 from J, leaving 11 bases between them. Germline V gene sequence: CDR1 MGHRA, CDR2 YSYEKL. The CDR3 is 16 residues long. Here the CDR3 DNA reads TGCGCCAGCAGCCAAGATGGAACCGGCCATAATTCACCCCTCCACTTT. This gives the protein CASSQDGTGHNSPLHF.

The rearrangement links TRBV7-2 to TRBJ2-1; unclear D gene. The V and J ends lost 2 bases and 2 bases respectively, with 22 bases between them. There are 19 residues in the CDR3. Germline V CDR1 and CDR2: SGHTA, FQGNSA. CDR3 coding DNA: TGTGCCAGCAGCTTACCTCACGATGATGGGGTAGGGACCTACAATGAGCAGTTCTTC. It specifies CASSLPHDDGVGTYNEQFF. Full variable domain (remainder filled in from reference TRBV7-2 and TRBJ2-1): GAGVSQSPSNKVTEKGKDVELRCDPISGHTALYWYRQSLGQGLEFLIYFQGNSAPDKSGLPSDRFSAERTGGSVSTLTIQRTQQEDSAVYLCASSLPHDDGVGTYNEQFFGPGTRLTVL.

The chain carries TRBV5-6 and TRBJ2-3; D may be TRBD1 (5 bases). The CDR3 is 14 amino acids. Germline lookup yields CDR1 SGHDT and CDR2 YYEEEE. The V gene lost 4 bases and the J gene lost 5 bases, with 14 bases spanning the gap. The CDR3 nucleotides are TGTGCCAGCAGCAGAGTTCTAGGACAAGATACGCAGTATTTT. This translates into CASSRVLGQDTQYF.

The V and J genes are TRBV6-5 and TRBJ2-7; 7 positions match TRBD1. The germline CDR1 and CDR2 sequences are MNHEY and SVGAGI. Losses at the gene ends were 2 bases for V and 7 bases for J; bases not matched to a gene: 8. CDR3 length equals 14 residues. The DNA for the CDR3 is TGTGCCAGCAGTTACCTGGGACAGCCCAATGAGCAGTACTTC. It is translated as CASSYLGQPNEQYF.

The table lists this clonotype with a few counts. This chain connects TRBV4-2 to TRBJ2-1; D not certain. Looked up from germline, CDR1 is LGHNA and CDR2 is YNFKEQ. The germline V and J ends were trimmed by 8 bases and 2 bases, with 13 bases remaining between them. This CDR3 region has 14 residues. CDR3 nucleotide sequence: TGTGCCAGCCAGGCCACCCATCCCTACAATGAGCAGTTCTTC. It translates to CASQATHPYNEQFF.

J is TRBJ1-6 and V is TRBV4-2; no clear D gene. Trimming removed 0 bases from V and 0 bases from J, with 18 bases in between. CDR1 and CDR2 from the germline V gene are LGHNA and YNFKEQ. The CDR3 is made up of 20 amino acids. The CDR3 DNA follows: TGTGCCAGCAGCCAAGATGCCGCCACGGCCGCCTTCTCCTATAATTCACCCCTCCACTTT. Amino acid sequence: CASSQDAATAAFSYNSPLHF.

This clonotype was picked up a small number of times. The rearrangement joins TRBV7-2 to TRBJ2-3; 11 bases are shared with TRBD2. J gave up 0 bases and V 3 bases, and 5 bases lay outside the gene matches. The germline V gene has CDR1 SGHTA and CDR2 FQGNSA. The CDR3 spans 17 residues. CDR3 sequence: CASSFTSGGSSTDTQYF. The CDR3 DNA reads TGTGCCAGCAGCTTTACTAGCGGGGGTTCTAGCACAGATACGCAGTATTTT.